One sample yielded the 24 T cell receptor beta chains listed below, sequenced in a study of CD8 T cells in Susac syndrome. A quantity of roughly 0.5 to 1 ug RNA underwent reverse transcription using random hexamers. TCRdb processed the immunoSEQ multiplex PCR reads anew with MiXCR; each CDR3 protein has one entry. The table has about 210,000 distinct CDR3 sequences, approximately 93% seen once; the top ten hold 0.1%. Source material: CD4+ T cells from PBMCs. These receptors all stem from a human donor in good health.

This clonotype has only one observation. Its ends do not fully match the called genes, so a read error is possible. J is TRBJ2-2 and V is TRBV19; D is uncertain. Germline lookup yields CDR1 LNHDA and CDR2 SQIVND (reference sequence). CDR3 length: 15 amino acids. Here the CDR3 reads CASSIARGYTEELFF. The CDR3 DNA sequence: TGTGCCAGTAGTATAGCTCGAGGATACACCGAGGAGCTGTTTTTT.

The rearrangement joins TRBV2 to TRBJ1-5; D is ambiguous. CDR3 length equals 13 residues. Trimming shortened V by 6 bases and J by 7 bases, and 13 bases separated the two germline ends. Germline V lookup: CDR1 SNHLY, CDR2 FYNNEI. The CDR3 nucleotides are TGTGCCAGCAGGATAGAGGGCATCCAGCCCCAGCATTTT. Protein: CASRIEGIQPQHF.

CDR3: CASSLVDGANVLTF. CDR3 nucleotide sequence: TGTGCCAGCAGCTTGGTGGACGGGGCCAACGTCCTGACTTTC. This chain uses TRBV5-5 with TRBJ2-6; D is undetermined. Trimming cost V 0 bases and J 4 bases, with 5 bases left between them. Per the germline V gene, CDR1 is SGHKS and CDR2 is YYEKEE (reference sequence). The CDR3 has 14 amino acids.

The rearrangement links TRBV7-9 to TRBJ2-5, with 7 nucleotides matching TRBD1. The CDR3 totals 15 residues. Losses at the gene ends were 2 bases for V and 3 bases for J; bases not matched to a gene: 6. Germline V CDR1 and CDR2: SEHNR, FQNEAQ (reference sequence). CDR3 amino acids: CASSLSRQGKETQYF. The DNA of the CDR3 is TGTGCCAGCAGCTTATCTAGACAGGGAAAAGAGACCCAGTACTTC.

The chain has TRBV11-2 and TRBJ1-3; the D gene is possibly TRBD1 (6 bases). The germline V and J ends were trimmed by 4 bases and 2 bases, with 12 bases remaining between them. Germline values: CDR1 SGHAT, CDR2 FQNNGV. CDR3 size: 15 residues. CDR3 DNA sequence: TGTGCCAGCAGCTCCCTCTCAGGGGCTGGAAACACCATATATTTT. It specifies CASSSLSGAGNTIYF. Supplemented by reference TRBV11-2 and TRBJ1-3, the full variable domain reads EAGVAQSPRYKIIEKRQSVAFWCNPISGHATLYWYQQILGQGPKLLIQFQNNGVVDDSQLPKDRFSAERLKGVDSTLKIQPAKLEDSAVYLCASSSLSGAGNTIYFGEGSWLTVV.

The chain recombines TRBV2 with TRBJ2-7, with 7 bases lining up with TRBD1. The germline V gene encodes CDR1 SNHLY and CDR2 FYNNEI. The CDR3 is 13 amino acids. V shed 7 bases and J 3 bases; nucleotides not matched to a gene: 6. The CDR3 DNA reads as TGTGCCAGCACGACAGGGTCTAACTACGAGCAGTACTTC. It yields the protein CASTTGSNYEQYF.

CDR3 in DNA: TGTGCCAGCAGCTTAGGCAGATCTGAAGCTTTCTTT. It specifies CASSLGRSEAFF. The chain employs TRBV11-3 and TRBJ1-1; D ambiguous. This CDR3 contains 12 residues. Trimming removed 1 base from V and 6 bases from J, with 6 bases in between. Germline CDR1 reads SGHNT; CDR2 reads YENEEA.

CDR3 DNA sequence: TGTGCCCTGGGCAGGGTTGGGGCCAACGTCCTGACTTTC. Amino acid sequence: CALGRVGANVLTF. This chain connects TRBV30 to TRBJ2-6; D is possibly TRBD1 (5 bases). Trimming took off 8 bases at V and 3 bases at J, with 11 bases between the two ends. In germline, CDR1 is GTSNPN, CDR2 SVGIG (reference sequence). The CDR3 is 13 residues long.

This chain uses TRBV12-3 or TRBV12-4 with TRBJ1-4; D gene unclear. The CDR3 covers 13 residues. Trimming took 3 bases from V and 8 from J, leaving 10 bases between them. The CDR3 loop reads CASSLSGTEKLFF. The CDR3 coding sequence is TGTGCCAGCAGTTTGTCAGGTACCGAAAAACTGTTTTTT.

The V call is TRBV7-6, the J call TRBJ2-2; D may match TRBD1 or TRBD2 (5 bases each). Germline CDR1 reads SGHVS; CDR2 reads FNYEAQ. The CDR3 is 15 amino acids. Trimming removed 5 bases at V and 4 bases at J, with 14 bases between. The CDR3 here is CASSPRGVVTGELFF. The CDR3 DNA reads TGTGCCAGCAGCCCCCGAGGGGTGGTCACCGGGGAGCTGTTTTTT. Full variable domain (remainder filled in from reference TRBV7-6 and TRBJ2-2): GAGVSQSPRYKVTKRGQDVALRCDPISGHVSLYWYRQALGQGPEFLTYFNYEAQQDKSGLPNDRFSAERPEGSISTLTIQRTEQRDSAMYRCASSPRGVVTGELFFGEGSRLTVL.

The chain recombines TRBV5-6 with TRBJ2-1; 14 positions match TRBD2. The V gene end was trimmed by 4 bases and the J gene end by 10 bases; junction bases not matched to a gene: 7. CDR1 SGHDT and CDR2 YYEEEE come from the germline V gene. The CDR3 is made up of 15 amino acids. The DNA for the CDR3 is TGTGCCAGCAGCCCGGGACTAGCGGGGGCCCAGGAGCAGTTCTTC. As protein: CASSPGLAGAQEQFF.

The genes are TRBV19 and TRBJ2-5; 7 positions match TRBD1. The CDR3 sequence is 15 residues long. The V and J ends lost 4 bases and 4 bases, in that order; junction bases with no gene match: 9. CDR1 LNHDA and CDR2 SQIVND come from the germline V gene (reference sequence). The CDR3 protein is CASSRTRDSGETQYF. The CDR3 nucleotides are TGTGCCAGTAGTAGGACCCGGGACAGTGGAGAGACCCAGTACTTC.

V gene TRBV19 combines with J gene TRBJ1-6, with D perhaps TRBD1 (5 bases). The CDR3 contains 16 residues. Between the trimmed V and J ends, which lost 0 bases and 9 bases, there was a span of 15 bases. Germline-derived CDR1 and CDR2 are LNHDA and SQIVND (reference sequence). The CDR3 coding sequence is TGTGCCAGTAGTATAGATCAAGGGGCGACGGGTTCACCCCTCCACTTT. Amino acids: CASSIDQGATGSPLHF.

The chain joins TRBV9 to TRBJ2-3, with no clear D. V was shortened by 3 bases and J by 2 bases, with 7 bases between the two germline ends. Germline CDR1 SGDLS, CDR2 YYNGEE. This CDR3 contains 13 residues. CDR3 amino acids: CASSADATDTQYF. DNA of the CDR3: TGTGCCAGCAGCGCGGACGCCACAGATACGCAGTATTTT.

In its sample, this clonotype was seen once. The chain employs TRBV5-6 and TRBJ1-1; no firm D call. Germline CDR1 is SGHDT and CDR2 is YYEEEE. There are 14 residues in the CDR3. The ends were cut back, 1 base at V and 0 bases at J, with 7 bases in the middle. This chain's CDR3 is CASSLSVVNTEAFF. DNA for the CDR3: TGTGCCAGCAGCTTGTCGGTAGTGAACACTGAAGCTTTCTTT.

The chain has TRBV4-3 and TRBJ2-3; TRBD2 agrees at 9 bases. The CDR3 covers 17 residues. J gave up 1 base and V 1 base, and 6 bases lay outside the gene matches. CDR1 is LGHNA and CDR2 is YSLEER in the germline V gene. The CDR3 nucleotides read TGCGCCAGCAGCCAAGCCCCAGCGGGGGGCGGCACAGATACGCAGTATTTT. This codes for CASSQAPAGGGTDTQYF.

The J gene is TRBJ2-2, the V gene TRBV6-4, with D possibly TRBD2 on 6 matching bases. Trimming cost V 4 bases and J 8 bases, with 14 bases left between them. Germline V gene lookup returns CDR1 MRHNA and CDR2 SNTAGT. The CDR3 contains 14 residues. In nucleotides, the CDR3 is TGTGCCAGCAGTGCCTCGGGACTTGGAGGGGAGCTGTTTTTT. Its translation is CASSASGLGGELFF.

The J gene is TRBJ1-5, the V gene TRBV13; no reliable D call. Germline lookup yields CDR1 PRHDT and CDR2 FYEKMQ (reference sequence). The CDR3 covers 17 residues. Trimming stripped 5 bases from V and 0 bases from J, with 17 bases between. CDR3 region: CASSPRRRKNSNQPQHF. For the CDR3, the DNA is TGTGCCAGCAGCCCACGGCGGAGGAAGAATAGCAATCAGCCCCAGCATTTT.

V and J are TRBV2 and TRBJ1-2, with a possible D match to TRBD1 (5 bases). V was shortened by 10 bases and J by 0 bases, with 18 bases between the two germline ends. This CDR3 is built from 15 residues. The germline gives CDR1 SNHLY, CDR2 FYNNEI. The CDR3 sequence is CATTGGALTNYGYTF. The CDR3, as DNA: TGTGCCACCACGGGGGGTGCATTAACTAACTATGGCTACACCTTC.

CDR3 sequence: CASSAWGAGNQPQHF. CDR3 DNA sequence: TGTGCCAGCAGCGCTTGGGGGGCTGGGAATCAGCCCCAGCATTTT. The chain combines TRBV7-3 with TRBJ1-5; D may be TRBD1 (6 bases). The CDR3 runs 15 residues. The germline V and J ends were trimmed by 5 bases and 4 bases, with 15 bases remaining between them. Germline CDR1 is SGHTA and CDR2 is FQGTGA.

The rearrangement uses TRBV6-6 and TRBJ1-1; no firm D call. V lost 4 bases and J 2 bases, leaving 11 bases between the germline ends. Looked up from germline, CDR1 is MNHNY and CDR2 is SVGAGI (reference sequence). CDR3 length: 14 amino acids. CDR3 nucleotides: TGTGCCAGCAGTTTCAATTTACAAAACACTGAAGCTTTCTTT. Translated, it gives CASSFNLQNTEAFF.

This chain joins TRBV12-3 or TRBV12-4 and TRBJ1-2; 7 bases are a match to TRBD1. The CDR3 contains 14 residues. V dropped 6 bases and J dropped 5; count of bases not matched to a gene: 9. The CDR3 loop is CASRPGQQKYGYTF. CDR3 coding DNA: TGTGCCAGCAGACCGGGACAGCAGAAATATGGCTACACCTTC.

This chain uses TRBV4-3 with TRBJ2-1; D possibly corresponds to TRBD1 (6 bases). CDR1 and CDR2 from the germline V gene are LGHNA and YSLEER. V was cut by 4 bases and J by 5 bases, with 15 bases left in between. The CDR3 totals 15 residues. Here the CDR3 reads CASSLGQGIHNEQFF. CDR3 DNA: TGCGCCAGCAGCCTGGGACAAGGGATTCACAATGAGCAGTTCTTC.

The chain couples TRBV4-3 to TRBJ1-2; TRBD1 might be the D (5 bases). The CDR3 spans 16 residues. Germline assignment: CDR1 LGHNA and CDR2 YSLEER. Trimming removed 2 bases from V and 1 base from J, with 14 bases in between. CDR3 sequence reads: CASSQSPGDRNYGYTF. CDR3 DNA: TGCGCCAGCAGCCAATCCCCCGGGGACCGTAACTATGGCTACACCTTC.